This T cell receptor (beta chain) was recorded in a study of technical replicates of blood from a few donors. The germline CDR1 and CDR2 sequences are SGHAT and FQNNGV. Trimming stripped 2 bases from V and 3 bases from J, with 11 bases between. The CDR3 runs 14 residues. TCRdb keeps only in-frame clones here, not all; method: immunoSEQ multiplex PCR. The profile shows 75,000 to 85,000 clones, approximately 96% of them singletons. The chain employs TRBV11-2 and TRBJ2-7, with a possible D match to TRBD1 (5 bases). The clonotype comes from a human donor in good health. The specimen sequenced was T cells isolated from PBMCs. The CDR3 DNA follows: TGTGCCAGCAGCTTATGGCAGGGCGACTACGAGCAGTACTTC. Translated, it gives CASSLWQGDYEQYF. Filled out from reference TRBV11-2 and TRBJ2-7, the complete variable domain reads EAGVAQSPRYKIIEKRQSVAFWCNPISGHATLYWYQQILGQGPKLLIQFQNNGVVDDSQLPKDRFSAERLKGVDSTLKIQPAKLEDSAVYLCASSLWQGDYEQYFGPGTRLTVT.